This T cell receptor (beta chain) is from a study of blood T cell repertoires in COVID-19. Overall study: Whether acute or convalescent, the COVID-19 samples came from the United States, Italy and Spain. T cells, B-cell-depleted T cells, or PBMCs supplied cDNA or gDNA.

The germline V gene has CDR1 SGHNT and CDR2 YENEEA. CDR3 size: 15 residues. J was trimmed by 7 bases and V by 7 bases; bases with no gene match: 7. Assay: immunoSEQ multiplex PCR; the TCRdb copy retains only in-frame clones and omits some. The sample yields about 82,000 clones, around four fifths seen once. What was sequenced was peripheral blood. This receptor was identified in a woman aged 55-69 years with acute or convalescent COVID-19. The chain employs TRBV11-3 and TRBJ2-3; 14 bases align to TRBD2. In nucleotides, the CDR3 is TGTGCCAGCATGACTAGCGGGAGGGGTGGAAATACGCAGTATTTT. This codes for CASMTSGRGGNTQYF. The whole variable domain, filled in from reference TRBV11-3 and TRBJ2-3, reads EAGVVQSPRYKIIEKKQPVAFWCNPISGHNTLYWYLQNLGQGPELLIRYENEEAVDDSQLPKDRFSAERLKGVDSTLKIQPAELGDSAVYLCASMTSGRGGNTQYFGPGTRLTVL.